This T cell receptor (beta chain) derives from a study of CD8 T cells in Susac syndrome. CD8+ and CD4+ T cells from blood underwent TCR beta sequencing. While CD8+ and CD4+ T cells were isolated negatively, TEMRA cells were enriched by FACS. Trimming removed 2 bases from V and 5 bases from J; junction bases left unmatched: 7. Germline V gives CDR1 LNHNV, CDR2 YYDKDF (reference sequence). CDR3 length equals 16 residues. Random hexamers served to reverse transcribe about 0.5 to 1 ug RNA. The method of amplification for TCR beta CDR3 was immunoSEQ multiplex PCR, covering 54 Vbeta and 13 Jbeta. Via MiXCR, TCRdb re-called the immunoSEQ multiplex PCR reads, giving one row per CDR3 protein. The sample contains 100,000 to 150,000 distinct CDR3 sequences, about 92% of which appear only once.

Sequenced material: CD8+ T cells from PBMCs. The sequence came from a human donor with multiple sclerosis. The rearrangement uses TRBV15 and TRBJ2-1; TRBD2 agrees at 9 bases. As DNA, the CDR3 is TGTGCCACCAGCAGAACTTCTAGCGGGGCCGACAATGAGCAGTTCTTC. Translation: CATSRTSSGADNEQFF.